This T cell receptor (beta chain) was identified in a study of shared clonotypes between healthy human individuals. Remarks on this clone: Its antigen is currently unknown.

This CDR3 comprises 15 residues. V gave up 4 bases and J gave up 1 base, with 13 bases separating them. The germline V gene has CDR1 MNHEY and CDR2 SMNVEV (reference sequence). Researchers ran the assay at a deep level. Original data processing: ImmunoSEQ yielded junction-only sequences lacking quality scores, so filtering differed. Data came from immunoSEQ multiplex PCR; TCRdb stores just in-frame clones and leaves some out. From that table come the V and J calls and clone size; the DNA was used to work out D and trimming. The table includes hundreds of thousands of clones, 98% detected once. Study observations and caveats: Despite large depth, sorted-subset datasets appeared incompletely sequenced. The four-donor shared clonotypes exceeded non-shared clonotypes in generation probability, with non-shared ones scoring lower.

Naive CD8 cells, CD45RO-negative and positively selected for CCR7, excluded terminally differentiated effector memory CD45RA+ cells. Sequencing was carried out using naive CD8+ T cells sorted from blood. The chain has TRBV27 and TRBJ1-1; D perhaps matches TRBD1 (5 bases). The clonotype originates from a man aged 25 to 45 in good health. The CDR3 here is CASSYAPGQNTEAFF. CDR3 DNA: TGTGCCAGCAGTTATGCCCCGGGGCAGAACACTGAAGCTTTCTTT.